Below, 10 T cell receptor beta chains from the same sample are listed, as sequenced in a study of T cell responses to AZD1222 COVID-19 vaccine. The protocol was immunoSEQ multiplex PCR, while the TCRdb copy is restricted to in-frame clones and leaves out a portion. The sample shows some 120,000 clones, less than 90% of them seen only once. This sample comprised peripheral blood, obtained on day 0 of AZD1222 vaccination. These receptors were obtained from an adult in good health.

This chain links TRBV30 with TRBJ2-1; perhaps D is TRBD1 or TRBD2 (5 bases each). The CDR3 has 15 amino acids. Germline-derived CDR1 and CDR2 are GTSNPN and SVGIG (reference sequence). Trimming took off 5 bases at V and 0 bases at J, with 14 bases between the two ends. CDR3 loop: CAWEPGPSSYNEQFF. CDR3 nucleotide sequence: TGTGCCTGGGAGCCGGGGCCTAGCTCCTACAATGAGCAGTTCTTC. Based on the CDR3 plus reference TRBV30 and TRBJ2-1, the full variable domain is SQTIHQWPATLVQPVGSPLSLECTVEGTSNPNLYWYRQAAGRGLQLLFYSVGIGQISSEVPQNLSASRPQDRQFILSSKKLLLSDSGFYLCAWEPGPSSYNEQFFGPGTRLTVL.

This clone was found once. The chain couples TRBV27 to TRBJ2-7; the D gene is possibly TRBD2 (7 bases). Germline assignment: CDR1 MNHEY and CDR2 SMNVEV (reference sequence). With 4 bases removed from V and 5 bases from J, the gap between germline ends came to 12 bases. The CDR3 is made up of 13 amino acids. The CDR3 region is CASSWAGANEQYF. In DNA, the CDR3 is TGTGCCAGCAGTTGGGCGGGGGCAAACGAGCAGTACTTC.

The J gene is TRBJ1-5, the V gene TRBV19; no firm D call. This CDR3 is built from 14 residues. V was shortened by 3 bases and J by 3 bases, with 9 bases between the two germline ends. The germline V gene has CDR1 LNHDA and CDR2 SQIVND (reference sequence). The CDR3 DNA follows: TGTGCCAGTAGTATCTGGCATTCCAATCAGCCCCAGCATTTT. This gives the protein CASSIWHSNQPQHF.

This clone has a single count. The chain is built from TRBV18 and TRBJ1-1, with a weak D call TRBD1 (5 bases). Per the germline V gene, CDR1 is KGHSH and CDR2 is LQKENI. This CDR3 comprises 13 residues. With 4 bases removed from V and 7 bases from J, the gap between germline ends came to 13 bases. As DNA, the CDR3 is TGTGCCAGCTCACTAGGGGACGGAGATGAAGCTTTCTTT. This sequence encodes CASSLGDGDEAFF. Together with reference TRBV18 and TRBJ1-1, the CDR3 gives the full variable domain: NAGVMQNPRHLVRRRGQEARLRCSPMKGHSHVYWYRQLPEEGLKFMVYLQKENIIDESGMPKERFSAEFPKEGPSILRIQQVVRGDSAAYFCASSLGDGDEAFFGQGTRLTVV.

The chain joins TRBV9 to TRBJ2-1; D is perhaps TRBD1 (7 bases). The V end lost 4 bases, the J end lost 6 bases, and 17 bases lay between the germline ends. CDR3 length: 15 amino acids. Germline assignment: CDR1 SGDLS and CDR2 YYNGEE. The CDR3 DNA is TGTGCCAGCAGCCCCCCAGGGGGGCGGTCCAATGAGCAGTTCTTC. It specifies CASSPPGGRSNEQFF.

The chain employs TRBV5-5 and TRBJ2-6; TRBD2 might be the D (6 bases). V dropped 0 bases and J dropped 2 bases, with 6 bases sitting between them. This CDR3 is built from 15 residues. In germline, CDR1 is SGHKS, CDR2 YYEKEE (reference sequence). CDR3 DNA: TGTGCCAGCAGCTTGGGCGGGGCTGGGGCCAACGTCCTGACTTTC. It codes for CASSLGGAGANVLTF.

The CDR3 sequence is CASRSSGSSNEQFF. For the CDR3, the DNA is TGCGCCAGCAGATCAAGCGGGAGTAGCAATGAGCAGTTCTTC. The chain is built from TRBV5-1 and TRBJ2-1, with TRBD2 matching 8 bases. The junction had 7 bases not matched to a gene; V was cut back by 5 bases and J by 6 bases. Per germline, CDR1 SGHRS and CDR2 YFSETQ. There are 14 residues in the CDR3.

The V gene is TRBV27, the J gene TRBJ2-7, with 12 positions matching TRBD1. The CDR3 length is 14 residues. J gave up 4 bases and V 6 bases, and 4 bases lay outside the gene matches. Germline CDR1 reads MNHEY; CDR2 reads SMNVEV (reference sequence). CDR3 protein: CASRGTGGRYEQYF. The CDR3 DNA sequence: TGTGCCAGCAGAGGGACAGGGGGCAGGTACGAGCAGTACTTC.

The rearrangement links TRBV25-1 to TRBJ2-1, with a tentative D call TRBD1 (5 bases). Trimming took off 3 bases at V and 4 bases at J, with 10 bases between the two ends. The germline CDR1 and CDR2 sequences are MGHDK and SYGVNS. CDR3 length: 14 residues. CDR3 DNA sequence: TGTGCCAGCAGTGACCCAGGGTCTTACAATGAGCAGTTCTTC. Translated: CASSDPGSYNEQFF.

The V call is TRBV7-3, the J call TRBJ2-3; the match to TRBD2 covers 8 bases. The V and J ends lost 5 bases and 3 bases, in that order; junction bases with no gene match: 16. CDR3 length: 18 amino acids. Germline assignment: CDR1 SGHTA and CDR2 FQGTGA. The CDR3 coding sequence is TGTGCCAGCAGCCCGGCGTCTAGGTCTTCGGGGGGGACAGATACGCAGTATTTT. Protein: CASSPASRSSGGTDTQYF.